One sample yielded the 15 T cell receptor beta chains listed below, sequenced in a study of blood T cell repertoires in COVID-19. Profiling relied on immunoSEQ multiplex PCR, and the TCRdb table lists in-frame clones only, not all of them. The top ten clones hold around 5.5% of a sample with fewer than 300,000 clones, 75% to 85% of them seen once. Sequences were obtained from peripheral blood. These TCRs come from a man between 50 and 59 years old with active or convalescent COVID-19.

V is TRBV19 and J is TRBJ1-2; D gene uncertain. CDR3 length: 15 amino acids. Germline CDR1 reads LNHDA; CDR2 reads SQIVND (reference sequence). The V end was cut by 3 bases, the J end by 4 bases, with 15 bases between. CDR3 protein: CASSILGERGYGYTF. The CDR3 DNA reads TGTGCCAGTAGTATCCTCGGGGAGCGTGGCTATGGCTACACCTTC.

DNA for the CDR3: TGCGCCAGCAGCCAAGACCTTCGGACAGGGGGAAACACCATATATTTT. This encodes CASSQDLRTGGNTIYF. This chain uses TRBV4-1 with TRBJ1-3; 8 nucleotides agree with TRBD1. The V and J ends lost 0 bases and 4 bases, in that order; junction bases with no gene match: 5. The CDR3 totals 16 residues. Germline lookup yields CDR1 MGHRA and CDR2 YSYEKL.

The chain recombines TRBV20-1 with TRBJ1-6; possible D gene TRBD1, 5 bases. V lost 3 bases and J 6 bases, leaving 12 bases between the germline ends. Germline V gene sequence: CDR1 DFQATT, CDR2 SNEGSKA (reference sequence). There are 14 residues in the CDR3. The CDR3 is CSASRQGGNSPLHF. DNA of the CDR3: TGCAGTGCTAGTCGGCAGGGAGGTAATTCACCCCTCCACTTT.

This clone was seen once. CDR3 sequence: CASSWQDTGELFF. CDR3 nucleotides: TGTGCCAGCAGTTGGCAGGACACCGGGGAGCTGTTTTTT. This sequence joins TRBV25-1 and TRBJ2-2; D not certain. Trimming removed 5 bases at V and 3 bases at J, with 7 bases between. The CDR3 loop spans 13 amino acids. Looked up from germline, CDR1 is MGHDK and CDR2 is SYGVNS. Drawing the rest from reference TRBV25-1 and TRBJ2-2, the complete variable domain is EADIYQTPRYLVIGTGKKITLECSQTMGHDKMYWYQQDPGMELHLIHYSYGVNSTEKGDLSSESTVSRIRTEHFPLTLESARPSHTSQYLCASSWQDTGELFFGEGSRLTVL.

J is TRBJ1-1 and V is TRBV18; D is unresolved. CDR3 length: 12 amino acids. Germline CDR1 reads KGHSH; CDR2 reads LQKENI. Trimming stripped 3 bases from V and 9 bases from J, with 11 bases between. The CDR3 DNA is TGTGCCAGCTCACCCCGCGGGGATAAAGCTTTCTTT. This translates into CASSPRGDKAFF.

The chain employs TRBV15 and TRBJ1-5; D is undetermined. V lost 4 bases, J lost 5 bases, and 9 bases lay in between. The CDR3 loop spans 13 amino acids. Per the germline V gene, CDR1 is LNHNV and CDR2 is YYDKDF (reference sequence). This CDR3 is CATSKTQDQPQHF. CDR3 nucleotide sequence: TGTGCCACCAGCAAAACCCAGGATCAGCCCCAGCATTTT.

V is TRBV3-1 (or the pseudogene TRBV3-2) and J is TRBJ2-1, with 7 bases matching TRBD2. The CDR3 spans 13 residues. The trim removed 1 base at V and 15 bases at J, leaving 9 bases unmatched. The germline V gene has CDR1 LGHDT and CDR2 YNNKEL (reference sequence). CDR3 bases: TGTGCCAGCAGCCAAGGGCTAGCGGTGGGAGCGTTCTTC. Protein: CASSQGLAVGAFF.

This clone was recorded a few times. The chain recombines TRBV19 with TRBJ1-6; perhaps TRBD1 as D (5 bases). V was shortened by 4 bases and J by 10 bases, with 17 bases between the two germline ends. CDR1 is LNHDA, CDR2 SQIVND, per germline (reference sequence). The CDR3 runs to 15 residues. The CDR3, as DNA: TGTGCCAGTAGTACCTCCGGGACGGGAGGGTCACCCCTCCACTTT. This gives the protein CASSTSGTGGSPLHF.

The chain joins TRBV28 to TRBJ2-7; D is perhaps TRBD1 (6 bases). CDR3 length equals 21 residues. CDR1 and CDR2 (germline): MDHEN, SYDVKM. Deletions cut 3 bases from V and 0 bases from J, with 30 bases between. The CDR3 sequence: CASSLAWFLGQTLETSYEQYF. The CDR3 nucleotides are TGTGCCAGCAGTTTGGCCTGGTTTCTCGGACAGACCTTGGAAACCTCCTACGAGCAGTACTTC.

The V and J genes are TRBV29-1 and TRBJ2-2, with a tentative D call TRBD1 (6 bases). The CDR3 is 14 amino acids. Germline V lookup: CDR1 SQVTM, CDR2 ANQGSEA. V was clipped by 7 bases and J by 7 bases, with 19 bases between them. CDR3 DNA sequence: TGCAGCGCTGAGAAAGTACAGGGTGGCGGGGAGCTGTTTTTT. Translation gives CSAEKVQGGGELFF.

This rearrangement joins TRBV7-3 to TRBJ2-1, with 10 bases that match TRBD1. Germline V gives CDR1 SGHTA, CDR2 FQGTGA. Germline trimming cut 0 bases from V and 10 bases from J; bases unmatched to any gene: 6. The CDR3 contains 15 residues. Here the CDR3 DNA reads TGTGCCAGCAGCTTAACCGCGGGACAGGGGTCGGAGCAGTTCTTC. It codes for CASSLTAGQGSEQFF.

This chain links TRBV4-1 with TRBJ2-7; the D gene is possibly TRBD1 (6 bases). V was cut by 5 bases and J by 3 bases, with 14 bases left in between. Germline lookup yields CDR1 MGHRA and CDR2 YSYEKL. The CDR3 runs 14 residues. CDR3 residues: CASSTGNMGYEQYF. CDR3 coding DNA: TGCGCCAGCAGCACAGGGAACATGGGCTACGAGCAGTACTTC.

The chain links TRBV10-3 to TRBJ1-6, with D possibly matching TRBD1 (5 bases). CDR3 length: 16 residues. Germline lookup yields CDR1 ENHRY and CDR2 SYGVKD. V lost 0 bases and J 5 bases, leaving 11 bases between the germline ends. The CDR3 spells CAISESFGHDNSPLHF. The CDR3 nucleotides read TGTGCCATCAGTGAGTCCTTCGGACACGATAATTCACCCCTCCACTTT.

CDR3 in amino acids: CASSQVRGLAGHTQYF. Here the CDR3 DNA reads TGTGCCAGCAGCCAAGTAAGAGGACTAGCGGGGCATACGCAGTATTTT. The chain combines TRBV3-1 (or the pseudogene TRBV3-2) with TRBJ2-3; the match to TRBD2 covers 12 bases. Germline V gene lookup returns CDR1 LGHDT and CDR2 YNNKEL (reference sequence). This CDR3 region has 16 residues. Losses at the gene ends were 1 base for V and 7 bases for J; bases not matched to a gene: 6.

A few counts support this clone. The gene calls are TRBV28 and TRBJ1-2, with TRBD1 as a possible D gene (5 bases). The length of the CDR3 is 19 residues. Trimming shortened V by 5 bases and J by 1 base, and 26 bases separated the two germline ends. Germline-derived CDR1 and CDR2 are MDHEN and SYDVKM. CDR3 bases: TGTGCCAGCAGTCTCCTCGGATTGGGCAGGGATAAAGTTAACTATGGCTACACCTTC. Amino acid sequence: CASSLLGLGRDKVNYGYTF.